A single sample gave rise to the 24 T cell receptor beta chains below, sequenced in a study of blood T cell repertoires in COVID-19. TCRdb's copy holds only in-frame clones and misses some; the assay was immunoSEQ multiplex PCR. Among about 120,000 clones, 70% to 85% were seen once, and the ten largest hold less than 9%. What was sequenced was peripheral blood. The origin of the receptors is a man aged 65 to 79 with active or convalescent COVID-19.

This chain joins TRBV18 and TRBJ2-1; 9 bases fit TRBD2. This CDR3 spans 15 amino acids. V was clipped by 3 bases and J by 4 bases; unmatched bases: 4. Germline-derived CDR1 and CDR2 are KGHSH and LQKENI. CDR3 sequence (DNA): TGTGCCAGCTCACCTGGAGCGGGGGGATACAATGAGCAGTTCTTC. It encodes CASSPGAGGYNEQFF.

This chain joins TRBV18 and TRBJ1-1; D unresolved. This CDR3 contains 13 residues. Per the germline V gene, CDR1 is KGHSH and CDR2 is LQKENI. V was cut by 6 bases and J by 1 base, with 9 bases left in between. The CDR3 region is CASSWGGNTEAFF. The CDR3 DNA reads TGTGCCAGCTCCTGGGGAGGGAACACTGAAGCTTTCTTT.

About this clone itself: The sample has other DNA sequences that encode this CDR3 too. The rearrangement joins TRBV18 to TRBJ2-7; TRBD1 matches at 9 bases. J lost 2 bases, V lost 6 bases, and 5 bases had no gene match. The CDR3 is 14 residues long. Germline lookup yields CDR1 KGHSH and CDR2 LQKENI. The CDR3 region has the DNA TGTGCCAGCTCCGCCGGGACAGGGCCCTACGAGCAGTACTTC. This translates into CASSAGTGPYEQYF.

V usage is TRBV11-2 and J usage is TRBJ2-7; 7 bases align to TRBD2. J gave up 3 bases and V 1 base, and 9 bases lay outside the gene matches. Germline CDR1 SGHAT, CDR2 FQNNGV. This CDR3 is 16 amino acids long. As DNA, the CDR3 is TGTGCCAGCAGCTTAGGACCGGCGGGGGAGTACTACGAGCAGTACTTC. This gives the protein CASSLGPAGEYYEQYF.

This rearrangement joins TRBV6-6 to TRBJ1-5; 7 bases agree with TRBD1. The V segment lost 5 bases and the J segment 5 bases; nucleotides outside the gene matches: 9. CDR1 and CDR2 from the germline V gene are MNHNY and SVGAGI (reference sequence). The CDR3 is 15 amino acids. The CDR3 nucleotides read TGTGCCAGCAGTCCTAGGGGGCTACGGGATCAGCCCCAGCATTTT. It specifies CASSPRGLRDQPQHF.

This rearrangement joins TRBV10-3 to TRBJ1-5; D call uncertain. The CDR3 spans 13 residues. The V end lost 6 bases, the J end lost 4 bases, and 10 bases lay between the germline ends. In germline, CDR1 is ENHRY, CDR2 SYGVKD. The chain's CDR3 is CAIRPGLNQPQHF. In DNA form, the CDR3 reads TGTGCCATCAGGCCGGGATTGAATCAGCCCCAGCATTTT.

This clone was recorded once. This chain uses TRBV7-9 with TRBJ2-3, with TRBD2 matching over 9 bases. This CDR3 is built from 17 residues. Trimming took 2 bases from V and 0 from J; bases not matched to a gene: 6. Germline V CDR1 and CDR2: SEHNR, FQNEAQ (reference sequence). In nucleotides, the CDR3 is TGTGCCAGCAGCTTACGCGGGAGGGTCGGGAGCACAGATACGCAGTATTTT. Amino acid sequence: CASSLRGRVGSTDTQYF.

The chain couples TRBV11-1 to TRBJ2-5; 7 bases agree with TRBD1. There are 16 residues in the CDR3. Germline V gene data show CDR1 as SGHAT and CDR2 as FQDESV (reference sequence). Trimming cost V 2 bases and J 4 bases; bases outside gene matches: 10. CDR3 sequence reads: CASSLQRQGEGETQYF. The DNA of the CDR3 is TGTGCCAGCAGCTTACAGCGGCAGGGGGAAGGAGAGACCCAGTACTTC.

This chain links TRBV5-5 with TRBJ1-3; 9 bases match TRBD1. The CDR3 loop spans 15 amino acids. The V gene's germline CDR1 is SGHKS and CDR2 YYEKEE (reference sequence). Trimming cost V 4 bases and J 1 base; bases outside gene matches: 3. CDR3: CASSTGGVSGNTIYF. In DNA form, the CDR3 reads TGTGCCAGCAGCACAGGGGGCGTTTCTGGAAACACCATATATTTT.

The V gene is TRBV11-3, the J gene TRBJ2-7; 7 bases agree with TRBD1. The germline gives CDR1 SGHNT, CDR2 YENEEA. V lost 0 bases, J lost 2 bases, and 7 bases stayed unmatched. The length of the CDR3 is 16 residues. The chain's CDR3 is CASSLDMTGTPYEQYF. In DNA, the CDR3 is TGTGCCAGCAGCTTAGACATGACAGGGACCCCCTACGAGCAGTACTTC.

The V gene is TRBV5-1, the J gene TRBJ2-1, with TRBD2 identical over 8 bases. Germline V CDR1 and CDR2: SGHRS, YFSETQ. With 2 bases clipped from V and 2 bases from J, the junction kept 6 bases outside the gene matches. CDR3 size: 16 residues. The CDR3 sequence is CASSLSAGDPYNEQFF. The DNA for the CDR3 is TGCGCCAGCAGCTTATCAGCGGGGGACCCCTACAATGAGCAGTTCTTC.

J is TRBJ1-5 and V is TRBV6-4; 7 bases map to TRBD1. The germline V gene encodes CDR1 MRHNA and CDR2 SNTAGT. Trimming at V came to 5 bases and at J to 4 bases, leaving 2 bases not matched to a gene. The CDR3 length is 13 residues. CDR3 in amino acids: CASSLDRNQPQHF. The DNA for the CDR3 is TGTGCCAGCAGTCTGGACAGGAATCAGCCCCAGCATTTT.

This clone was detected a few times. This chain connects TRBV11-2 to TRBJ2-1, with D maybe TRBD2 (7 bases). Germline V gene sequence: CDR1 SGHAT, CDR2 FQNNGV. V was clipped by 5 bases and J by 2 bases, with 19 bases between them. The CDR3 runs 17 residues. The CDR3 DNA follows: TGTGCCAGCAGCCCTGGGGGGGGGCTACCCGCCTACAATGAGCAGTTCTTC. This translates into CASSPGGGLPAYNEQFF.

V usage is TRBV27 and J usage is TRBJ1-5; D call uncertain. Trimming pared 3 bases from V and 1 base from J, leaving 7 bases between. This CDR3 has 14 residues. Germline CDR1 reads MNHEY; CDR2 reads SMNVEV (reference sequence). The CDR3 DNA sequence: TGTGCCAGCAGTTTCGGGTCGAGCAATCAGCCCCAGCATTTT. Residues: CASSFGSSNQPQHF.

The chain has TRBV12-5 and TRBJ2-5; D uncertain. V was cut by 6 bases and J by 5 bases, with 10 bases left in between. Germline CDR1 and CDR2: LGHNT and FRNRAP. This CDR3 region has 12 residues. The CDR3 DNA follows: TGTGCTAGTGGCCTGGGCTGGGAGACCCAGTACTTC. It translates to CASGLGWETQYF.

This chain uses TRBV11-3 with TRBJ2-7; 9 bases are shared with TRBD1. Germline V CDR1 and CDR2: SGHNT, YENEEA. The CDR3 runs to 14 residues. With 1 base clipped from V and 5 bases from J, the junction kept 3 bases outside the gene matches. In DNA, the CDR3 is TGTGCCAGCAGCTTAGCTGGGACAGGGCACGAGCAGTACTTC. It encodes CASSLAGTGHEQYF.

This clone was seen only a few times. The rearrangement uses TRBV10-2 and TRBJ1-1; tentatively, D is TRBD1 (5 bases). This CDR3 has 13 amino acids. Looked up from germline, CDR1 is WSHSY and CDR2 is SAAADI. Deletions cut 7 bases from V and 6 bases from J, with 15 bases between. For the CDR3, the DNA is TGCGCCAGCAAGAGGGGAGGGATCCCTGAAGCTTTCTTT. Translating gives CASKRGGIPEAFF.

The genes are TRBV24-1 and TRBJ2-7, with TRBD2 as a possible D gene (6 bases). Germline CDR1 is KGHDR and CDR2 is SFDVKD. Trimming took 6 bases from V and 4 from J, leaving 12 bases between them. The CDR3 extends over 13 amino acids. CDR3 coding DNA: TGTGCCACCAGTCCCGGGAGCGAATACGAGCAGTACTTC. It is translated as CATSPGSEYEQYF.

V gene TRBV10-3 combines with J gene TRBJ2-2; TRBD1 is a possible D gene (6 bases). The CDR3 is 14 residues long. V lost 2 bases, J lost 4 bases, and 8 bases lay in between. Germline CDR1 and CDR2: ENHRY and SYGVKD. CDR3 residues: CAISEDRITGELFF. The CDR3 region has the DNA TGTGCCATCAGTGAGGACAGGATCACCGGGGAGCTGTTTTTT.

A few counts support this clone. The rearrangement uses TRBV10-2 and TRBJ2-1; 14 bases match TRBD2. Losses at the gene ends were 4 bases for V and 10 bases for J; bases not matched to a gene: 0. The germline CDR1 and CDR2 sequences are WSHSY and SAAADI. This CDR3 has 13 amino acids. The CDR3 sequence is CASSGLAGGEQFF. Here the CDR3 DNA reads TGCGCCAGCAGTGGACTAGCGGGAGGGGAGCAGTTCTTC.

This chain uses TRBV6-5 with TRBJ2-3; TRBD2 aligns across 12 bases. The J segment lost 5 bases and the V segment lost 7 bases, leaving 7 bases of the junction unmatched. Germline CDR1 MNHEY, CDR2 SVGAGI. The length of the CDR3 is 15 residues. CDR3: CASTLAGGPGDTQYF. The CDR3 DNA reads TGTGCCAGCACCCTAGCGGGGGGGCCGGGAGATACGCAGTATTTT.

This chain joins TRBV5-4 and TRBJ2-3; unclear D gene. This CDR3 has 16 amino acids. Germline V gene sequence: CDR1 SGHNT, CDR2 YYREEE (reference sequence). Trimming pared 0 bases from V and 2 bases from J, leaving 13 bases between. This chain's CDR3 is CASSLAGLRSTDTQYF. CDR3 nucleotide sequence: TGTGCCAGCAGCTTGGCCGGGTTGAGATCCACAGATACGCAGTATTTT.

The V call is TRBV5-1, the J call TRBJ1-6, with 10 bases lining up with TRBD1. The germline V gene encodes CDR1 SGHRS and CDR2 YFSETQ. With 7 bases clipped from V and 10 bases from J, the junction kept 5 bases outside the gene matches. The CDR3 has 13 amino acids. CDR3 nucleotide sequence: TGCGCCAGCCGCGGACAGGGGGACTCACCCCTCCACTTT. It translates to CASRGQGDSPLHF.

This clone is a singleton in its sample. The V and J genes are TRBV6-5 and TRBJ2-2; the match to TRBD1 covers 7 bases. CDR3 length equals 14 residues. Germline CDR1 MNHEY, CDR2 SVGAGI. The trim removed 4 bases at V and 6 bases at J, leaving 5 bases unmatched. DNA of the CDR3: TGTGCCAGCAGTTCTGACAGGGCGTCCGGGGAGCTGTTTTTT. This encodes CASSSDRASGELFF.